This T cell receptor beta chain was identified during a study of CD8 T cells in ankylosing spondylitis. V was shortened by 4 bases and J by 4 bases, with 5 bases between the two germline ends. Germline-derived CDR1 and CDR2 are SGHRS and YFSETQ. The CDR3 is made up of 11 amino acids. Making use of molecular barcodes, quantitative 5'-RACE generated TCR beta libraries. MiXCR, applied by TCRdb to the 5' RACE reads, yields one record per CDR3 protein. The sample has approximately 150,000 distinct CDR3 sequences; under 45% are singletons. The V and J genes are TRBV5-1 and TRBJ2-5; D is unclear. Sequencing was performed on synovial fluid, either unsorted or a sorted T cell fraction (not recorded which). The receptor comes from a male donor with ankylosing spondylitis. The CDR3 region has the DNA TGCGCCAGCAGCAAAAGAGAGACCCAGTACTTC. Translated, it gives CASSKRETQYF.